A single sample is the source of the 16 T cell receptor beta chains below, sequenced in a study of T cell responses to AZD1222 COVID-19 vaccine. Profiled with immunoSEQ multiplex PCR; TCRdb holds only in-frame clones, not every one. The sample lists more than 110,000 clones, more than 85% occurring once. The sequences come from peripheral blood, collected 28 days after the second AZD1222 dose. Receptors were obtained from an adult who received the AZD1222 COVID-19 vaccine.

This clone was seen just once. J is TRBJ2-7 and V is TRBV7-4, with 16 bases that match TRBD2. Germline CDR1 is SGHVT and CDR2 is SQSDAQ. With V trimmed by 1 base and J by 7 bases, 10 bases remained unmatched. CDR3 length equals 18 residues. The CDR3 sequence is CASSLGGTSGRARREQYF. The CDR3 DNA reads TGTGCCAGCAGCTTAGGCGGGACTAGCGGGAGGGCGCGAAGGGAGCAGTACTTC.

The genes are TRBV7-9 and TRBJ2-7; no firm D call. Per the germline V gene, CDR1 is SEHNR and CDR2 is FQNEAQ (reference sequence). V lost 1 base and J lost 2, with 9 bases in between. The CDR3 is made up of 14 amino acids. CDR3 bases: TGTGCCAGCAGCTTAGTGGTCAGCCCCTACGAGCAGTACTTC. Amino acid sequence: CASSLVVSPYEQYF.

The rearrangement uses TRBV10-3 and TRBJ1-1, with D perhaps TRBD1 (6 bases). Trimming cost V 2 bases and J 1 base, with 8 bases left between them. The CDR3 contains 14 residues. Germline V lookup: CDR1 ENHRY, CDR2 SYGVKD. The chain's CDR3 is CAISERGPNTEAFF. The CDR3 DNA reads TGTGCCATCAGTGAGCGGGGGCCGAACACTGAAGCTTTCTTT.

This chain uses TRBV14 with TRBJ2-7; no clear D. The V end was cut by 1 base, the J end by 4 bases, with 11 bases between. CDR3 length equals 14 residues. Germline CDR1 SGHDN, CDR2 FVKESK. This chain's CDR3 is CASSQAGRMYEQYF. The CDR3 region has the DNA TGTGCCAGCAGCCAAGCCGGCAGGATGTACGAGCAGTACTTC.

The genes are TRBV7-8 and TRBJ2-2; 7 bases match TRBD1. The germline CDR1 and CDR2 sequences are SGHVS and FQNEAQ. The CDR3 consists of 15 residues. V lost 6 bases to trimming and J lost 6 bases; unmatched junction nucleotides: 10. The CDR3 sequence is CASSLRDSISGELFF. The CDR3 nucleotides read TGTGCCAGCAGTCTCAGGGACAGCATCTCCGGGGAGCTGTTTTTT.

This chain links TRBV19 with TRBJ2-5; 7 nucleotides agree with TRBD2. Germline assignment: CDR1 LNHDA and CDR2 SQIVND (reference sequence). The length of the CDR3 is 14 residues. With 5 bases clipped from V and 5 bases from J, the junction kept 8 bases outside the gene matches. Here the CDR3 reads CASSHREVGETQYF. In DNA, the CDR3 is TGTGCCAGTAGTCATCGGGAGGTTGGGGAGACCCAGTACTTC. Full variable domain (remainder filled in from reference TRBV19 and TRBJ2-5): DGGITQSPKYLFRKEGQNVTLSCEQNLNHDAMYWYRQDPGQGLRLIYYSQIVNDFQKGDIAEGYSVSREKKESFPLTVTSAQKNPTAFYLCASSHREVGETQYFGPGTRLLVL.

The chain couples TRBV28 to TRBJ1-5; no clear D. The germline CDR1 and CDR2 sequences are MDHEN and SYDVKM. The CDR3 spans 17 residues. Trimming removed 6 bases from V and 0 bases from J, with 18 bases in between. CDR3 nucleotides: TGTGCCAGCAGAAGAACCGGGCCGAACTATAGCAATCAGCCCCAGCATTTT. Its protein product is CASRRTGPNYSNQPQHF.

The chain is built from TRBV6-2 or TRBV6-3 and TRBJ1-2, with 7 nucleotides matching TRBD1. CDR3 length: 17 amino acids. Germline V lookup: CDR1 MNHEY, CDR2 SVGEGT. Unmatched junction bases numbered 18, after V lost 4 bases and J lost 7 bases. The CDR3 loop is CASSLPEWDSFNPGYTF. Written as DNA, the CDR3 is TGTGCCAGCAGTTTGCCTGAGTGGGACAGTTTTAATCCTGGCTACACCTTC.

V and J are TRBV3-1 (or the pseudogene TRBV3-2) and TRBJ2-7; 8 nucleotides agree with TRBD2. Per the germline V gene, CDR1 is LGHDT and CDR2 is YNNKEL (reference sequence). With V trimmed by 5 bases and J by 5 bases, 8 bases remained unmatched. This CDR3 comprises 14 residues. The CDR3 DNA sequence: TGTGCCAGCAGCGAAATCCGGGGGGGCCACGAGCAGTACTTC. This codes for CASSEIRGGHEQYF.

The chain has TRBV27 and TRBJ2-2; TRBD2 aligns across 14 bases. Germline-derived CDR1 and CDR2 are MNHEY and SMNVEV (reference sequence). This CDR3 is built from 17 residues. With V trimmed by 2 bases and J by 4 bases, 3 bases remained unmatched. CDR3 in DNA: TGTGCCAGCAGTTTAGGTGGGACTAGCGGGAGCACCGGGGAGCTGTTTTTT. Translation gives CASSLGGTSGSTGELFF.

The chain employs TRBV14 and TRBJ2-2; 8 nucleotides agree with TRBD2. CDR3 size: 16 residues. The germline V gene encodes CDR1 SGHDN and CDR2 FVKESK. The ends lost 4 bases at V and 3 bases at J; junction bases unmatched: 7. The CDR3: CASSLRGGLHTGELFF. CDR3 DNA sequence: TGTGCCAGCAGCCTTCGGGGGGGGCTACACACCGGGGAGCTGTTTTTT.

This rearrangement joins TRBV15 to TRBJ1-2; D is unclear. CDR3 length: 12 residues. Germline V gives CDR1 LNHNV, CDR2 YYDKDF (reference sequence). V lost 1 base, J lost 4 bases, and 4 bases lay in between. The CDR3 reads CATSRGIYGYTF. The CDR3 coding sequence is TGTGCCACCAGCAGAGGAATCTATGGCTACACCTTC.

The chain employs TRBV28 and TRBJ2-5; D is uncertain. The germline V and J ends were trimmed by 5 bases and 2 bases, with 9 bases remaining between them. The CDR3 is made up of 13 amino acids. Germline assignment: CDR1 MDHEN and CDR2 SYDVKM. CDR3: CASSDQQQETQYF. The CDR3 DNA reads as TGTGCCAGCAGTGATCAACAACAAGAGACCCAGTACTTC.

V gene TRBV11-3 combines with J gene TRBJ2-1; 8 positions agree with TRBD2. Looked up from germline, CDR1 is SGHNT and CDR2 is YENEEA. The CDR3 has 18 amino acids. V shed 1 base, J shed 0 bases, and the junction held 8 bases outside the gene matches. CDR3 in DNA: TGTGCCAGCAGCTTAGGTGTTAGCGGGACCCCCTCCTACAATGAGCAGTTCTTC. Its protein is CASSLGVSGTPSYNEQFF.

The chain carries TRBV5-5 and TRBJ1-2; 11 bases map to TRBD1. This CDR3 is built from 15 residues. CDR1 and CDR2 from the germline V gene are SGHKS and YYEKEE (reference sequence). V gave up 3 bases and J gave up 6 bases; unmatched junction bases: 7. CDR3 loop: CASSSGTGGRDGYTF. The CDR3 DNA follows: TGTGCCAGCAGCTCGGGGACAGGGGGTAGGGATGGCTACACCTTC.

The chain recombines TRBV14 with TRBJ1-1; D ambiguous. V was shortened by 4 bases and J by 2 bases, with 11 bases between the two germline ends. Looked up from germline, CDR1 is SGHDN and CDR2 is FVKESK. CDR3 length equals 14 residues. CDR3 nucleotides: TGTGCCAGCAGCCCCCCCGGGGTTAACACTGAAGCTTTCTTT. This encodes CASSPPGVNTEAFF.